This T cell receptor beta chain was sequenced in a study of blood T cell repertoires in COVID-19 (dated by TCRdb to the early 2020s). Study-wide context: Samples covering the acute and convalescent phases of COVID-19 were provided by collaborators in the United States, Italy and Spain. The material from the prospective study consisted of cDNA or gDNA derived from T cells, B-cell-depleted T cells, or PBMCs. Subjects who had been exposed to COVID-19, were actively infected with it, or had recovered from it provided the deeply sampled blood TCRbeta repertoires that made up the dataset. The repertoires were released in a freely available public database meant as a resource for research on the immune response to SARS-CoV-2. The samples were drawn from two sources: the first 160 participants of the ongoing ImmuneRACE study, and 950 to 1,500 subjects contributed by 6 global collaborators. The sample metadata nearly always contained a de-identified subject ID, COVID-19 status, age in years and sex. Where available, HLA class I and class II types were obtained from metadata supplied by the sample provider rather than from assay-based typing. Broad study findings and their caveats: How much clinical and demographic metadata was included differed by source and by participant, and the metadata was provided uncurated.

In Seattle, one collaborating source enrolled patients while the infection was active and tracked those patients longitudinally over the course of disease. Each collaborating institution followed its own protocols to collect whole blood in K2EDTA tubes. For TCRbeta analysis, collaborator samples were shipped as frozen whole blood, as isolated PBMCs, or as DNA extracted from either sample type. Concerning this clone: Its binding antigen is unknown. Per-nucleotide qualities are absent, and no much larger clonotype sits a single base away.

The immunoSEQ Assay, a bias-controlled multiplex PCR, was used to amplify TCRbeta CDR3 regions from genomic DNA. Per the authors' processing: The number of nucleated cells in each sample was estimated by amplification of reference gene primers within the assay. To quantify the absolute abundance of each unique TCRbeta CDR3 rearrangement, sequence reads were collapsed and filtered. Productive Simpson clonality was computed per sample as the square root of Simpson's diversity index over productive rearrangements. TCRdb holds this immuneACCESS table with in-frame rearrangements only. Some clones are missing; in checked studies, unresolved V genes explain under half, and the rest has no known cause. From that table come the V and J calls and clone size; the DNA was used to work out D and trimming. The table for this sample lists approximately 44,000 clones; approximately 92% of them were counted only once. The ten largest clones take up roughly 0.35% of the sample.

V sheds 8 bases and J sheds 2 bases, leaving 13 bases between their ends. As encoded in the germline V gene, CDR1 is MNHEY while CDR2 is SVGAGI. Including the terminal cysteine and phenylalanine, the CDR3 comprises 14 residues. This entry keeps only the CDR3 DNA: 42 bases, framed from base 1. The V and J genes are TRBV6-5 and TRBJ1-5; TRBD1 is a possible D gene, resting on 5 matching bases. The receptor was derived from a man aged 45 to 65 with COVID-19, enrolled during active disease. Sample: peripheral blood. In nucleotides, the sequence is TGTGCCAGCGGTTGGGTACAGGGCAATCAGCCCCAGCATTTT. Translated, this is CASGWVQGNQPQHF.